Following are 28 T cell receptor beta chains from one sample sequenced in a study of regulatory T cells in long-lasting Graves disease. Building of the TCR beta libraries involved iRepertoire HTBI primers and Arm-PCR of CDR3 regions. TCRdb re-called the multiplex PCR reads with MiXCR, one entry per CDR3 protein. The sample lists a few hundred thousand distinct CDR3 sequences, around 20% occurring once. The time point here: persistent/refractory GD, antithyroid drugs over 5 years with positive TRAb. Extracted PBMC RNA gave rise to the TCR library. The material was peripheral blood mononuclear cells (PBMCs), obtained when the disease was refractory, from a patient treated with antithyroid drugs. These receptors were collected from a female donor with Graves disease.

This clonotype was counted once. The chain combines TRBV5-1 with TRBJ1-1; tentative D call: TRBD1 (5 bases). Trimming stripped 2 bases from V and 1 base from J, with 12 bases between. Per germline, CDR1 SGHRS and CDR2 YFSETQ. This CDR3 is 15 amino acids long. The CDR3 is CASSFSSGGNTEAFF. The CDR3 nucleotides are TGCGCCAGCAGCTTCTCGAGTGGGGGGAACACTGAAGCTTTCTTT.

This clonotype was seen at least ten times. DNA of the CDR3: TGTGCCAGCAAAGTGGCTGGCCATGGCTACACCTTC. This gives the protein CASKVAGHGYTF. This chain links TRBV12-3 or TRBV12-4 with TRBJ1-2; D gene uncertain. Trimming removed 7 bases at V and 6 bases at J, with 12 bases between. The CDR3 runs 12 residues.

This chain's CDR3 is CASRDPSTNEKLFF. In DNA form, the CDR3 reads TGCGCCAGCAGGGACCCATCAACTAATGAAAAACTGTTTTTT. This chain links TRBV5-1 with TRBJ1-4, with D hard to call. Germline loops: CDR1 SGHRS, CDR2 YFSETQ. The germline V and J ends were trimmed by 5 bases and 0 bases, with 8 bases remaining between them. The CDR3 extends over 14 amino acids.

The rearrangement links TRBV9 to TRBJ2-6; D is unresolved. Trimming pared 4 bases from V and 0 bases from J, leaving 14 bases between. CDR1 is SGDLS and CDR2 is YYNGEE in the germline V gene. CDR3 length equals 17 residues. The CDR3 sequence: CASSPLGRSSGANVLTF. The CDR3 region has the DNA TGTGCCAGCAGCCCCCTCGGACGGTCCTCTGGGGCCAACGTCCTGACTTTC.

The chain combines TRBV7-9 with TRBJ2-7; D is perhaps TRBD1 (5 bases). This CDR3 is built from 14 residues. CDR1 and CDR2 from the germline V gene are SEHNR and FQNEAQ (reference sequence). Trimming removed 2 bases from V and 5 bases from J, with 13 bases in between. This CDR3 reads CASSLQRGLHEQYF. CDR3 coding DNA: TGTGCCAGCAGCTTACAAAGGGGTCTCCACGAGCAGTACTTC.

With regard to this clonotype: A junction end diverges from the germline sequence, so it may reflect a read error. This rearrangement joins TRBV29-1 to TRBJ2-7, with no clear D. The CDR3 totals 13 residues. The germline gives CDR1 SQVTM, CDR2 ANQGSEA. The CDR3 DNA sequence: TGCAGCGTTGTTAACCCCCCTCTCTACGAGCAGTGCTTC. Amino acids: CSVVNPPLYEQCF.

This clonotype has only a few counts. This rearrangement joins TRBV12-3 or TRBV12-4 to TRBJ2-5; D is ambiguous. The CDR3 runs 12 residues. The V gene lost 6 bases and the J gene lost 8 bases, with 13 bases spanning the gap. CDR3 nucleotide sequence: TGTGCCAGCAGCTCGAGGCAGCCCACCCAGTACTTC. Translation: CASSSRQPTQYF.

In its sample, this clonotype was seen a few times. The chain couples TRBV19 to TRBJ2-5; D may be TRBD2 (6 bases). The CDR3 runs 14 residues. Germline V gives CDR1 LNHDA, CDR2 SQIVND (reference sequence). Trimming pared 3 bases from V and 4 bases from J, leaving 12 bases between. The CDR3 nucleotides are TGTGCCAGTAGTATGTTTTACGGGGGAGAGACCCAGTACTTC. This gives the protein CASSMFYGGETQYF. Looking up the rest from reference TRBV19 and TRBJ2-5 gives the full variable domain: DGGITQSPKYLFRKEGQNVTLSCEQNLNHDAMYWYRQDPGQGLRLIYYSQIVNDFQKGDIAEGYSVSREKKESFPLTVTSAQKNPTAFYLCASSMFYGGETQYFGPGTRLLVL.

Note on this clonotype: With only one base between it and a far larger clone, this is likely a read error. The V call is TRBV6-4, the J call TRBJ2-7; D is tentatively TRBD1 or TRBD2 (5 bases each). CDR3 length: 15 amino acids. Germline values: CDR1 MRHNA, CDR2 SNTAGT. V shed 3 bases and J shed 5 bases, with 17 bases lying between them. The CDR3 DNA reads TGTGCCAGCAGTGAAACGGGACGGGGTTTCCACGAGCAGTACTTC. It encodes CASSETGRGFHEQYF.

This clonotype was seen repeatedly, ten times or more. J is TRBJ1-4 and V is TRBV12-3 or TRBV12-4; the D gene is possibly TRBD1 (6 bases). The CDR3 is made up of 15 amino acids. Trimming took 2 bases from V and 3 from J, leaving 10 bases between them. CDR3 region: CASSLLRGPNEKLFF. The CDR3, as DNA: TGTGCCAGCAGTTTACTTCGGGGGCCTAATGAAAAACTGTTTTTT.

This clonotype showed up just a few times. CDR3 sequence (DNA): TGCAGCGTTGGGTGGGAGACCCAGTACTTC. Encoded protein: CSVGWETQYF. The V gene is TRBV29-1, the J gene TRBJ2-5; D is ambiguous. Trimming stripped 4 bases from V and 5 bases from J, with 5 bases between. Germline V lookup: CDR1 SQVTM, CDR2 ANQGSEA. The CDR3 is 10 residues long.

This clonotype was found many times. The V and J genes are TRBV20-1 and TRBJ1-6, with TRBD1 as a possible D gene (6 bases). Trimming cost V 0 bases and J 7 bases, with 13 bases left between them. The CDR3 totals 15 residues. From germline, CDR1 is DFQATT and CDR2 SNEGSKA (reference sequence). The CDR3 DNA follows: TGCAGTGCTAGAGATACGAGGGGGGCGAATTCACCCCTCCACTTT. Its protein is CSARDTRGANSPLHF.

This clonotype was recorded many times. This rearrangement joins TRBV19 to TRBJ2-7; D might be TRBD2 (5 bases). Germline assignment: CDR1 LNHDA and CDR2 SQIVND (reference sequence). V was trimmed by 9 bases and J by 1 base, leaving 13 bases between them. The CDR3 consists of 13 residues. The CDR3 DNA sequence: TGTGCCAGCAGCATACCGGGATCCTACGAGCAGTACTTC. Its protein product is CASSIPGSYEQYF.

This sequence joins TRBV13 and TRBJ2-7; TRBD1 matches at 7 bases. Germline trimming cut 2 bases from V and 3 bases from J; bases unmatched to any gene: 7. Germline V gene sequence: CDR1 PRHDT, CDR2 FYEKMQ (reference sequence). The CDR3 spans 15 residues. CDR3 nucleotides: TGTGCCAGCAGCTTACTCCAGGGGGTGGGCTACGAGCAGTACTTC. It codes for CASSLLQGVGYEQYF.

The rearrangement joins TRBV5-1 to TRBJ2-7; 11 bases line up with TRBD1. Germline V gene lookup returns CDR1 SGHRS and CDR2 YFSETQ. The CDR3 loop spans 15 amino acids. The ends lost 3 bases at V and 1 base at J; junction bases unmatched: 3. The CDR3 bases are TGCGCCAGCAGCTGGGGACAGGGGGTGTCCTACGAGCAGTACTTC. This codes for CASSWGQGVSYEQYF.

The V and J genes are TRBV5-5 and TRBJ2-1; 9 nucleotides line up with TRBD1. The CDR3 runs to 15 residues. V shed 0 bases, J shed 7 bases, and the junction held 5 bases outside the gene matches. CDR1 and CDR2 from the germline V gene are SGHKS and YYEKEE (reference sequence). The CDR3 loop reads CASSLAGTGLNEQFF. The CDR3 bases are TGTGCCAGCAGCTTGGCTGGGACAGGGTTGAATGAGCAGTTCTTC. Complete variable domain (other parts from reference TRBV5-5 and TRBJ2-1): DAGVTQSPTHLIKTRGQQVTLRCSPISGHKSVSWYQQVLGQGPQFIFQYYEKEERGRGNFPDRFSARQFPNYSSELNVNALLLGDSALYLCASSLAGTGLNEQFFGPGTRLTVL.

In nucleotides, the CDR3 is TGCAGTGCTAGGGGGGAGACAGTTTTATATGAGCAGTTCTTC. Translated: CSARGETVLYEQFF. This sequence joins TRBV20-1 and TRBJ2-1; D may correspond to TRBD1 or TRBD2 (5 bases each). CDR1 DFQATT and CDR2 SNEGSKA come from the germline V gene (reference sequence). CDR3 length: 14 residues. Trimming removed 3 bases from V and 8 bases from J, with 17 bases in between.

This chain links TRBV27 with TRBJ2-7, with TRBD2 matching over 9 bases. There are 14 residues in the CDR3. Losses at the gene ends were 2 bases for V and 6 bases for J; bases not matched to a gene: 5. Germline assignment: CDR1 MNHEY and CDR2 SMNVEV (reference sequence). CDR3 amino acids: CASSLQLAGFEQYF. CDR3 in DNA: TGTGCCAGCAGTTTACAGCTAGCGGGGTTCGAGCAGTACTTC.

The V call is TRBV5-1, the J call TRBJ1-1, with D perhaps matching TRBD1 (5 bases). Germline CDR1 reads SGHRS; CDR2 reads YFSETQ. Trimming pared 0 bases from V and 4 bases from J, leaving 13 bases between. CDR3 length: 15 residues. DNA of the CDR3: TGCGCCAGCAGCTTGGTGCCAGGGAGTTTCACTGAAGCTTTCTTT. Protein product: CASSLVPGSFTEAFF.

The rearrangement links TRBV27 to TRBJ2-2; D call uncertain. There are 12 residues in the CDR3. V lost 7 bases to trimming and J lost 6 bases, with 9 bases between them. Germline values: CDR1 MNHEY, CDR2 SMNVEV (reference sequence). For the CDR3, the DNA is TGTGCCAGCACCACCAGATCCGGGGAGCTGTTTTTT. Its protein product is CASTTRSGELFF.

The J gene is TRBJ1-2, the V gene TRBV19; 7 bases line up with TRBD1. This CDR3 spans 16 amino acids. CDR1 and CDR2 (germline): LNHDA, SQIVND (reference sequence). V shed 3 bases and J 6 bases; nucleotides not matched to a gene: 13. The DNA for the CDR3 is TGTGCCAGTAGTATGAGGTACCTCGGCAGGGGGGATGGCTACACCTTC. Its translation is CASSMRYLGRGDGYTF. The whole variable domain, remainder taken from reference TRBV19 and TRBJ1-2, is DGGITQSPKYLFRKEGQNVTLSCEQNLNHDAMYWYRQDPGQGLRLIYYSQIVNDFQKGDIAEGYSVSREKKESFPLTVTSAQKNPTAFYLCASSMRYLGRGDGYTFGSGTRLTVV.

The chain uses TRBV7-9 and TRBJ2-5; D may be TRBD1 or TRBD2 (6 bases each). The V end lost 6 bases, the J end lost 12 bases, and 20 bases lay between the germline ends. The CDR3 is made up of 13 amino acids. CDR1 SEHNR and CDR2 FQNEAQ come from the germline V gene (reference sequence). The CDR3 loop is CASSPSWRDMEYF. In nucleotides, the CDR3 is TGTGCCAGCAGTCCAAGCTGGCGGGACATGGAGTACTTC. The full variable domain, its missing parts supplied by reference TRBV7-9 and TRBJ2-5, is DTGVSQNPRHKITKRGQNVTFRCDPISEHNRLYWYRQTLGQGPEFLTYFQNEAQLEKSRLLSDRFSAERPKGSFSTLEIQRTEQGDSAMYLCASSPSWRDMEYFGPGTRLLVL.

This clonotype was detected only a few times. The chain combines TRBV5-1 with TRBJ2-5, with TRBD2 identical over 12 bases. The germline V gene has CDR1 SGHRS and CDR2 YFSETQ. J gave up 3 bases and V 4 bases, and 16 bases lay outside the gene matches. The CDR3 has 19 residues. The CDR3, as DNA: TGCGCCAGCAGCCCCCGACTAGCGGGAGTCGACGCCCAAAAAGAGACCCAGTACTTC. Translated: CASSPRLAGVDAQKETQYF. Full variable domain (remainder filled in from reference TRBV5-1 and TRBJ2-5): KAGVTQTPRYLIKTRGQQVTLSCSPISGHRSVSWYQQTPGQGLQFLFEYFSETQRNKGNFPGRFSGRQFSNSRSEMNVSTLELGDSALYLCASSPRLAGVDAQKETQYFGPGTRLLVL.

This clonotype was counted many times. The chain carries TRBV2 and TRBJ1-4, with D unclear. CDR1 and CDR2 from the germline V gene are SNHLY and FYNNEI. This CDR3 is 14 amino acids long. Trimming took 6 bases from V and 0 from J, leaving 8 bases between them. The CDR3 nucleotides read TGTGCCAGCAGCCGACAAGCAACTAATGAAAAACTGTTTTTT. Translated: CASSRQATNEKLFF.

The chain couples TRBV6-1 to TRBJ2-5; a possible D gene is TRBD1 (5 bases). V was clipped by 2 bases and J by 5 bases, with 15 bases between them. The CDR3 spans 15 residues. Germline V gene lookup returns CDR1 MNHNS and CDR2 SASEGT. In DNA, the CDR3 is TGTGCCAGCAGTGAACTGGAAGGGGCAAAGGAGACCCAGTACTTC. Protein sequence: CASSELEGAKETQYF.

This clonotype was seen a handful of times. The chain's CDR3 is CASGYGTLPQHF. The DNA for the CDR3 is TGTGCCAGCGGGTACGGGACACTGCCCCAGCATTTT. The chain links TRBV6-1 to TRBJ1-5, with D possibly being TRBD1 (6 bases). The CDR3 runs to 12 residues. Germline CDR1 MNHNS, CDR2 SASEGT. V was trimmed by 8 bases and J by 9 bases, leaving 14 bases between them.

There are a few counts of this clonotype. This chain connects TRBV27 to TRBJ1-4; D remains ambiguous. The V end lost 2 bases, the J end lost 0 bases, and 7 bases lay between the germline ends. CDR3 size: 15 residues. Germline values: CDR1 MNHEY, CDR2 SMNVEV (reference sequence). The CDR3 spells CASSLRRATNEKLFF. CDR3 sequence (DNA): TGTGCCAGCAGTTTAAGGAGAGCAACTAATGAAAAACTGTTTTTT.

The chain combines TRBV19 with TRBJ1-5; D might be TRBD1 (5 bases). CDR3 length: 15 amino acids. The V end was cut by 10 bases, the J end by 2 bases, with 18 bases between. Germline loops: CDR1 LNHDA, CDR2 SQIVND (reference sequence). The CDR3 sequence: CATAPDSGGNQPQHF. CDR3 DNA: TGTGCCACCGCTCCAGACAGCGGGGGCAATCAGCCCCAGCATTTT. Full variable domain (outside the CDR3, taken from reference TRBV19 and TRBJ1-5): DGGITQSPKYLFRKEGQNVTLSCEQNLNHDAMYWYRQDPGQGLRLIYYSQIVNDFQKGDIAEGYSVSREKKESFPLTVTSAQKNPTAFYLCATAPDSGGNQPQHFGDGTRLSIL.